What follows are 21 T cell receptor beta chains derived from one specimen sequenced in a study of T-cell reconstitution after alpha-beta-depleted transplantation in children (TCRdb year 2016). Antigen specificity for these receptors is unknown. General study outcomes and caveats: Over the following months the frequencies of hyperexpanded clones went down, and after one year T-cell counts and TCRbeta diversity were mostly credited to newly produced T cells.

Per the publication, the treatment or condition label means: allogeneic hematopoietic cell transplantation with graft depleted of TCRalphabeta T cells and CD19 B cells. The library was obtained by PCR. Sequencer: Illumina HiSeq 2500. TCR libraries were prepared with molecular barcoding, using unique molecular identifiers to normalize TCRbeta repertoire quantification. TCRdb passed the public sequencing reads through fastp at Q25 and MiXCR, retaining productive beta sequences. A single entry per CDR3 protein holds the most common genes and DNA from its merged rows. This sample has 330,000 or so distinct CDR3 sequences in its table, and roughly 7.8% of those were observed once. The ten largest account for around 9.8% of the sample. The source was peripheral blood, collected 360 days after TCRalphabeta/CD19-depleted stem cell transplant. These receptor sequences come from a female patient between 2 and 10 years old who had a stem cell transplant for Fanconi anemia, so the T cells may come from the graft donor.

In this sample, this clonotype turned up many times. The V and J genes are TRBV29-1 and TRBJ1-1, with TRBD1 matching 10 bases. Germline lookup yields CDR1 SQVTM and CDR2 ANQGSEA. With 7 bases clipped from V and 7 bases from J, the junction kept 9 bases outside the gene matches. The CDR3 extends over 13 amino acids. The CDR3 DNA is TGCAGCGCTGGCGGACAGGGGGTAATTGAAGCTTTCTTT. Translation: CSAGGQGVIEAFF.

This clonotype has only one observation. The J gene is TRBJ2-6, the V gene TRBV5-6; 10 bases line up with TRBD1. V lost 0 bases and J lost 1; bases outside the gene matches: 10. The CDR3 is 20 residues long. Per germline, CDR1 SGHDT and CDR2 YYEEEE. The CDR3 DNA reads as TGTGCCAGCAGCTTGGAGTTTGGGACAGGGGTGGTTTCTGGGGCCAACGTCCTGACTTTC. Translating gives CASSLEFGTGVVSGANVLTF.

This clonotype was detected only a few times. The chain carries TRBV7-2 and TRBJ2-3; TRBD1 aligns across 12 bases. Losses at the gene ends were 5 bases for V and 5 bases for J; bases not matched to a gene: 5. Germline V gene data show CDR1 as SGHTA and CDR2 as FQGNSA. The CDR3 contains 15 residues. This CDR3 reads CASSRGQGAGDTQYF. In DNA form, the CDR3 reads TGTGCCAGCAGCCGGGGACAGGGGGCGGGAGATACGCAGTATTTT.

This clonotype appeared many times. This chain joins TRBV12-3 or TRBV12-4 and TRBJ2-7; D possibly corresponds to TRBD1 (5 bases). The V end lost 6 bases, the J end lost 7 bases, and 16 bases lay between the germline ends. The CDR3 runs 13 residues. The CDR3 nucleotides read TGTGCCAGCAGAGGACAAACCTACTTGGAGCAGTACTTC. Translated, it gives CASRGQTYLEQYF.

The V gene is TRBV30, the J gene TRBJ1-2, with 7 bases aligning to TRBD1. Germline CDR1 reads GTSNPN; CDR2 reads SVGIG (reference sequence). The CDR3 sequence is 15 residues long. V lost 0 bases, J lost 8 bases, and 12 bases stayed unmatched. This CDR3 is CAWSVLTGPNWGYTF. The CDR3 DNA sequence: TGTGCCTGGAGTGTGCTGACAGGGCCTAACTGGGGCTACACCTTC.

This clonotype came up many times. This rearrangement joins TRBV20-1 to TRBJ2-1; 7 nucleotides agree with TRBD2. The junction had 5 bases not matched to a gene; V was cut back by 6 bases and J by 6 bases. The V gene's germline CDR1 is DFQATT and CDR2 SNEGSKA (reference sequence). This CDR3 contains 12 residues. In DNA, the CDR3 is TGCAGTGCCTTGACTAGCACCAATGAGCAGTTCTTC. This sequence encodes CSALTSTNEQFF.

This clonotype was seen a handful of times. The CDR3 sequence is CASSYRETEAFF. The CDR3, as DNA: TGTGCCAGCAGTTACAGGGAAACTGAAGCTTTCTTT. V gene TRBV6-2 or TRBV6-3 combines with J gene TRBJ1-1; D is uncertain. CDR3 size: 12 residues. V was cut by 2 bases and J by 5 bases, with 6 bases left in between. Germline assignment: CDR1 MNHEY and CDR2 SVGEGT.

This clonotype was seen many times. V gene TRBV12-3 or TRBV12-4 combines with J gene TRBJ1-2; D unclear. V shed 5 bases and J shed 7 bases, with 26 bases lying between them. This CDR3 region has 17 residues. CDR3 amino acids: CASSLLTFQETLPGYTF. The DNA for the CDR3 is TGTGCCAGCAGTCTCCTTACCTTCCAGGAGACTCTCCCTGGCTACACCTTC.

This clonotype appeared many times. The rearrangement joins TRBV28 to TRBJ2-1; 7 bases fit TRBD1. J was trimmed by 1 base and V by 4 bases; bases with no gene match: 13. The CDR3 spans 18 residues. Germline loops: CDR1 MDHEN, CDR2 SYDVKM. The CDR3 is CASSYQGQYRGSYNEQFF. DNA for the CDR3: TGTGCCAGCAGTTATCAGGGCCAATACAGGGGTTCCTACAATGAGCAGTTCTTC. Supplemented by reference TRBV28 and TRBJ2-1, the full variable domain reads DVKVTQSSRYLVKRTGEKVFLECVQDMDHENMFWYRQDPGLGLRLIYFSYDVKMKEKGDIPEGYSVSREKKERFSLILESASTNQTSMYLCASSYQGQYRGSYNEQFFGPGTRLTVL.

The sample holds many counts of this clonotype. V is TRBV5-1 and J is TRBJ1-1; D gene unclear. The germline V gene has CDR1 SGHRS and CDR2 YFSETQ. The CDR3 has 12 amino acids. V was cut by 6 bases and J by 5 bases, with 11 bases left in between. The CDR3 loop reads CASKEEFTEAFF. CDR3 in DNA: TGCGCCAGCAAGGAGGAGTTTACTGAAGCTTTCTTT.

This clonotype was seen at least ten times. This sequence joins TRBV4-1 and TRBJ2-2, with 12 nucleotides matching TRBD2. The junction had 5 bases not matched to a gene; V was cut back by 1 base and J by 8 bases. This CDR3 spans 16 amino acids. The germline gives CDR1 MGHRA, CDR2 YSYEKL. The CDR3 loop reads CASSQVSGTSGGELFF. The CDR3 DNA reads TGCGCCAGCAGCCAAGTATCCGGGACTAGCGGGGGGGAGCTGTTTTTT.

This clonotype was counted a few times. The J gene is TRBJ2-5, the V gene TRBV20-1; 10 bases match TRBD2. Germline CDR1 reads DFQATT; CDR2 reads SNEGSKA (reference sequence). This CDR3 comprises 16 residues. The V segment lost 0 bases and the J segment 5 bases; nucleotides outside the gene matches: 9. As DNA, the CDR3 is TGCAGTGCTAGAGATCGCTCTAGCGGGAGCTTGGAGACCCAGTACTTC. Its protein product is CSARDRSSGSLETQYF.

The chain uses TRBV9 and TRBJ2-1, with 13 bases lining up with TRBD2. Trimming cost V 4 bases and J 8 bases; bases outside gene matches: 9. The CDR3 is made up of 16 amino acids. Germline V lookup: CDR1 SGDLS, CDR2 YYNGEE. CDR3 loop: CASSSSTSGGYHEQFF. The CDR3 DNA reads as TGTGCCAGCAGCTCATCGACTAGCGGGGGGTATCATGAGCAGTTCTTC.

The chain couples TRBV11-2 to TRBJ2-5, with 10 bases lining up with TRBD2. This CDR3 spans 16 amino acids. V was pared by 5 bases and J by 5 bases, with 11 bases of the junction left unmatched. Germline CDR1 reads SGHAT; CDR2 reads FQNNGV. This CDR3 is CASSKIAGGGMETQYF. The CDR3 region has the DNA TGTGCCAGCAGCAAAATAGCGGGGGGTGGGATGGAGACCCAGTACTTC.

This clonotype was observed many times. A read error may produce the germline difference seen at one junction end. The V and J genes are TRBV7-7 and TRBJ1-1, with D possibly being TRBD1 (6 bases). The CDR3 is 13 amino acids. Germline lookup yields CDR1 SSHAT and CDR2 FNYEAQ (reference sequence). The CDR3 protein is CASSLYRDTEAFF. The CDR3 DNA is TGTGCTAGCAGCTTGTACAGGGATACTGAAGCTTTCTTT.

This chain connects TRBV6-2 or TRBV6-3 to TRBJ2-1; TRBD2 might be the D (6 bases). V was shortened by 3 bases and J by 9 bases, with 12 bases between the two germline ends. CDR3 length: 13 residues. From germline, CDR1 is MNHEY and CDR2 SVGEGT. CDR3 bases: TGTGCCAGCAGTTATACTACCGGGAGTGAGCAGTTCTTC. Its translation: CASSYTTGSEQFF.

This clonotype showed up many times. The chain employs TRBV14 and TRBJ2-7; either TRBD1 or TRBD2 may fit D (5 bases each). Per the germline V gene, CDR1 is SGHDN and CDR2 is FVKESK. V was shortened by 5 bases and J by 3 bases, with 20 bases between the two germline ends. The length of the CDR3 is 16 residues. The DNA of the CDR3 is TGTGCCAGCAGCTTAAAATGGGGGACCCCCCTCTACGAGCAGTACTTC. Protein: CASSLKWGTPLYEQYF. The entire variable domain, with the rest obtained from reference TRBV14 and TRBJ2-7, is as follows: EAGVTQFPSHSVIEKGQTVTLRCDPISGHDNLYWYRRVMGKEIKFLLHFVKESKQDESGMPNNRFLAERTGGTYSTLKVQPAELEDSGVYFCASSLKWGTPLYEQYFGPGTRLTVT.

This clonotype was detected ten times or more. V and J are TRBV12-3 or TRBV12-4 and TRBJ2-7; 7 bases are a match to TRBD2. CDR3 length: 15 residues. The V and J ends lost 5 bases and 0 bases, in that order; junction bases with no gene match: 7. CDR3 DNA: TGTGCCAGCAGTAGGAGCGGGGCCCGCTCCTACGAGCAGTACTTC. This encodes CASSRSGARSYEQYF.

In this sample, this clonotype turned up a few times. The rearrangement uses TRBV27 and TRBJ2-7; 10 nucleotides match TRBD1. The CDR3 is made up of 16 amino acids. Germline V lookup: CDR1 MNHEY, CDR2 SMNVEV (reference sequence). J was trimmed by 4 bases and V by 4 bases; bases with no gene match: 10. The CDR3 spells CASSYSPGTGVYEQYF. The CDR3 bases are TGTGCCAGCAGTTACTCTCCCGGGACAGGGGTTTACGAGCAGTACTTC.

This clonotype was picked up a small number of times. The gene calls are TRBV3-1 and TRBJ1-5; D uncertain. The V end was cut by 0 bases, the J end by 1 base, with 7 bases between. The germline gives CDR1 LGHDT, CDR2 YNNKEL (reference sequence). The CDR3 extends over 15 amino acids. The CDR3 bases are TGTGCCAGCAGCCAAGATTGGGAGAGCAATCAGCCCCAGCATTTT. This encodes CASSQDWESNQPQHF.

A few counts support this clonotype. The chain uses TRBV5-1 and TRBJ1-3, with D possibly being TRBD1 (5 bases). The CDR3 covers 14 residues. Trimming stripped 2 bases from V and 0 bases from J, with 6 bases between. Germline lookup yields CDR1 SGHRS and CDR2 YFSETQ. The CDR3 DNA reads as TGCGCCAGCAGCTTAGACAGCTCTGGAAACACCATATATTTT. This codes for CASSLDSSGNTIYF.